Below are 24 T cell receptor beta chains sequenced from a single sample in a study of blood T cell repertoires in COVID-19. The protocol was immunoSEQ multiplex PCR, while the TCRdb copy is restricted to in-frame clones and leaves out a portion. The sample has roughly 120,000 clones, about two thirds seen once. Sequencing was done on a sample of peripheral blood. These receptors originate from a human donor with acute or convalescent COVID-19. The donor label of this sample is uncertain.

The chain couples TRBV7-9 to TRBJ1-1; 7 bases are shared with TRBD1. Germline V lookup: CDR1 SEHNR, CDR2 FQNEAQ (reference sequence). CDR3 length equals 11 residues. J lost 11 bases, V lost 3 bases, and 3 bases had no gene match. CDR3 protein: CASSFGQEAFF. CDR3 bases: TGTGCCAGCAGCTTCGGACAGGAGGCTTTCTTT.

This clone was picked up a small number of times. The chain has TRBV28 and TRBJ1-5; 7 bases line up with TRBD1. Germline-derived CDR1 and CDR2 are MDHEN and SYDVKM. The CDR3 is 15 amino acids. V was pared by 6 bases and J by 5 bases, with 10 bases of the junction left unmatched. The CDR3 nucleotides are TGTGCCAGCAGCCCGACAGGGAAAACCCATCAGCCCCAGCATTTT. This translates into CASSPTGKTHQPQHF.

Only one count was recorded for this clone. The chain joins TRBV2 to TRBJ1-1; a weak D match, TRBD1 (6 bases). Germline lookup yields CDR1 SNHLY and CDR2 FYNNEI. The CDR3 is 15 amino acids. Trimming took 1 base from V and 10 from J, leaving 19 bases between them. The chain's CDR3 is CASSEEAGALAAAFF. Written as DNA, the CDR3 is TGTGCCAGCAGTGAAGAGGCGGGGGCCCTCGCTGCAGCTTTCTTT.

V usage is TRBV5-8 and J usage is TRBJ2-2, with 8 nucleotides matching TRBD1. After removal of 3 bases from V and 7 bases from J, the junction contained 11 bases not matched to a gene. CDR1 SGHTS and CDR2 YDEGEE come from the germline V gene. This CDR3 is 16 amino acids long. CDR3 nucleotides: TGTGCCAGCAGCTGGCCGGGAACAGGGGGAAGCGGGGAGCTGTTTTTT. This codes for CASSWPGTGGSGELFF.

The chain has TRBV3-1 (or the pseudogene TRBV3-2) and TRBJ2-1, with no clear D. Germline CDR1 reads LGHDT; CDR2 reads YNNKEL (reference sequence). The CDR3 extends over 11 amino acids. The V and J ends lost 2 bases and 9 bases respectively, with 5 bases between them. The DNA of the CDR3 is TGTGCCAGCAGCCAAACGAGTGAGCAGTTCTTC. Protein: CASSQTSEQFF.

Comments on this clone: The sample holds other DNA sequences that translate to the same CDR3. The gene calls are TRBV6-1 and TRBJ1-5; D remains unclear. The CDR3 is 11 amino acids. CDR1 is MNHNS, CDR2 SASEGT, per germline. Trimming took 2 bases from V and 6 from J, leaving 2 bases between them. The CDR3 sequence is CASSERQPQHF. CDR3 nucleotide sequence: TGTGCCAGCAGTGAACGTCAGCCCCAGCATTTT.

This clone was counted once. V is TRBV27 and J is TRBJ1-2, with TRBD1 matching 9 bases. The J segment lost 10 bases and the V segment lost 6 bases, leaving 12 bases of the junction unmatched. Germline values: CDR1 MNHEY, CDR2 SMNVEV (reference sequence). This CDR3 has 14 residues. The CDR3 DNA reads as TGTGCCAGCAGGCCCGGGACAGGGACTGATCTCTACACCTTC. Its protein is CASRPGTGTDLYTF.

The chain combines TRBV6-5 with TRBJ1-1, with TRBD1 matching over 7 bases. There are 13 residues in the CDR3. Germline CDR1 is MNHEY and CDR2 is SVGAGI. V dropped 7 bases and J dropped 1; count of bases not matched to a gene: 3. CDR3 region: CASKRQGNTEAFF. CDR3 sequence (DNA): TGTGCCAGCAAAAGACAGGGGAACACTGAAGCTTTCTTT.

The chain couples TRBV24-1 to TRBJ1-2; D remains ambiguous. The V and J ends lost 2 bases and 5 bases respectively, with 14 bases between them. CDR3 size: 15 residues. The germline CDR1 and CDR2 sequences are KGHDR and SFDVKD. The CDR3: CATSDSREGRYGYTF. Here the CDR3 DNA reads TGTGCCACCAGTGATTCCCGGGAGGGCCGATATGGCTACACCTTC.

This rearrangement joins TRBV19 to TRBJ2-7; TRBD1 is a possible D gene (6 bases). CDR3 size: 16 residues. Trimming took off 0 bases at V and 13 bases at J, with 25 bases between the two ends. Germline loops: CDR1 LNHDA, CDR2 SQIVND (reference sequence). The CDR3 region is CASSIDSPPSLGQPYV. The DNA for the CDR3 is TGTGCCAGTAGTATAGATTCTCCCCCCTCTTTAGGACAGCCTTACGTC.

The CDR3 protein is CASNPGGYGYTF. CDR3 bases: TGTGCCAGCAACCCAGGGGGCTATGGCTACACCTTC. V usage is TRBV12-3 or TRBV12-4 and J usage is TRBJ1-2, with TRBD1 matching over 7 bases. This CDR3 spans 12 amino acids. The V gene end was trimmed by 7 bases and the J gene end by 4 bases; junction bases not matched to a gene: 3.

The gene calls are TRBV9 and TRBJ1-1; D is unresolved. CDR3 size: 14 residues. With 0 bases removed from V and 4 bases from J, the gap between germline ends came to 10 bases. Germline V gene lookup returns CDR1 SGDLS and CDR2 YYNGEE. DNA of the CDR3: TGTGCCAGCAGCGTAGGTTCCCCCAGCACTGAAGCTTTCTTT. Its translation: CASSVGSPSTEAFF.

This chain links TRBV27 with TRBJ2-1; 12 nucleotides line up with TRBD2. The CDR3 runs to 15 residues. The germline CDR1 and CDR2 sequences are MNHEY and SMNVEV (reference sequence). V gave up 5 bases and J gave up 9 bases; unmatched junction bases: 8. Here the CDR3 reads CASSLTSGGRGEQFF. In DNA form, the CDR3 reads TGTGCCAGCAGTCTAACTAGCGGGGGGCGGGGTGAGCAGTTCTTC.

The chain has TRBV18 and TRBJ2-5; TRBD1 might be the D (5 bases). Germline CDR1 KGHSH, CDR2 LQKENI. Deletions cut 0 bases from V and 1 base from J, with 9 bases between. The CDR3 runs 15 residues. CDR3 coding DNA: TGTGCCAGCTCACCACCGGTCAGGGTCCAAGAGACCCAGTACTTC. Amino acids: CASSPPVRVQETQYF.

This clone occurred a few times. The rearrangement uses TRBV5-4 and TRBJ1-2; 8 bases match TRBD1. The CDR3 extends over 13 amino acids. CDR1 is SGHNT and CDR2 is YYREEE in the germline V gene (reference sequence). CDR3 sequence reads: CAVLRQGSYGYTF. The CDR3 coding sequence is TGTGCTGTCCTGAGACAGGGGAGTTATGGCTACACCTTC.

CDR3 nucleotides: TGTGCCGCCTCCGAGACAAGCACAGATACGCAGTATTTT. It codes for CAASETSTDTQYF. This sequence joins TRBV19 and TRBJ2-3; D remains unclear. CDR3 length equals 13 residues. Germline assignment: CDR1 LNHDA and CDR2 SQIVND (reference sequence). The V end lost 11 bases, the J end lost 0 bases, and 12 bases lay between the germline ends. The entire variable domain, with the rest obtained from reference TRBV19 and TRBJ2-3, is as follows: DGGITQSPKYLFRKEGQNVTLSCEQNLNHDAMYWYRQDPGQGLRLIYYSQIVNDFQKGDIAEGYSVSREKKESFPLTVTSAQKNPTAFYLCAASETSTDTQYFGPGTRLTVL.

This chain links TRBV2 with TRBJ2-5, with 14 bases identical to TRBD2. Germline CDR1 reads SNHLY; CDR2 reads FYNNEI. With V trimmed by 9 bases and J by 10 bases, 7 bases remained unmatched. CDR3 length: 13 amino acids. For the CDR3, the DNA is TGTGCCAGTGGACTAGCGGGGGGCTCCAGCCAGTACTTC. Translated, it gives CASGLAGGSSQYF.

The gene calls are TRBV2 and TRBJ2-5; D uncertain. V lost 7 bases and J lost 1, with 10 bases in between. CDR1 SNHLY and CDR2 FYNNEI come from the germline V gene. CDR3 length equals 13 residues. The CDR3 here is CASTQDIQETQYF. In nucleotides, the CDR3 is TGTGCCAGCACTCAAGACATCCAAGAGACCCAGTACTTC.

J is TRBJ1-3 and V is TRBV30; TRBD1 might be the D (5 bases). CDR3 length: 16 amino acids. The germline V and J ends were trimmed by 3 bases and 4 bases, with 19 bases remaining between them. Germline values: CDR1 GTSNPN, CDR2 SVGIG (reference sequence). CDR3: CAWSAGRLANGNTIYF. The DNA for the CDR3 is TGTGCCTGGAGCGCGGGACGGTTAGCCAACGGAAACACCATATATTTT.

This chain connects TRBV7-9 to TRBJ2-7; D might be TRBD1 (6 bases). Trimming shortened V by 5 bases and J by 4 bases, and 15 bases separated the two germline ends. CDR1 SEHNR and CDR2 FQNEAQ come from the germline V gene (reference sequence). CDR3 length equals 14 residues. CDR3 residues: CASSPRGGPYEQYF. Written as DNA, the CDR3 is TGTGCCAGCAGCCCCCGTGGGGGCCCGTACGAGCAGTACTTC. Supplemented by reference TRBV7-9 and TRBJ2-7, the full variable domain reads DTGVSQNPRHKITKRGQNVTFRCDPISEHNRLYWYRQTLGQGPEFLTYFQNEAQLEKSRLLSDRFSAERPKGSFSTLEIQRTEQGDSAMYLCASSPRGGPYEQYFGPGTRLTVT.

The rearrangement joins TRBV7-2 to TRBJ1-2; no clear D gene. The germline gives CDR1 SGHTA, CDR2 FQGNSA. V was trimmed by 7 bases and J by 4 bases, leaving 16 bases between them. The CDR3 is 14 residues long. CDR3 nucleotide sequence: TGTGCCAGCACTCCCTCTGGATCGGGCTATGGCTACACCTTC. This encodes CASTPSGSGYGYTF.

This clone was seen once. This rearrangement joins TRBV19 to TRBJ2-3; perhaps TRBD2 as D (6 bases). Looked up from germline, CDR1 is LNHDA and CDR2 is SQIVND (reference sequence). Deletions cut 3 bases from V and 6 bases from J, with 19 bases between. The CDR3 has 16 amino acids. CDR3 in DNA: TGTGCCAGTAGTATCCCCGACGGAGGGGCAAAGGATACGCAGTATTTT. It encodes CASSIPDGGAKDTQYF.

V is TRBV6-5 and J is TRBJ2-3; D is possibly TRBD1 (6 bases). The ends were cut back, 2 bases at V and 5 bases at J, with 11 bases in the middle. Germline CDR1 is MNHEY and CDR2 is SVGAGI. The CDR3 has 14 residues. As DNA, the CDR3 is TGTGCCAGCAGTTACGCACAGGGTATAGATACGCAGTATTTT. Its protein is CASSYAQGIDTQYF.

This rearrangement joins TRBV28 to TRBJ2-7; TRBD2 is a possible D gene (5 bases). Germline V gene data show CDR1 as MDHEN and CDR2 as SYDVKM. The V end lost 4 bases, the J end lost 2 bases, and 15 bases lay between the germline ends. The CDR3 is 15 amino acids. This CDR3 reads CASSSPGSGAYEQYF. DNA for the CDR3: TGTGCCAGCAGTTCCCCGGGCAGCGGCGCCTACGAGCAGTACTTC.